Each of the 15 T cell receptor beta chains below was sequenced from the same sample in a study of cytomegalovirus exposure and HLA in healthy donors. The PCR had 60 Vbeta and 13 Jbeta primers. Assay used: immunoSEQ multiplex PCR; TCRdb lists only in-frame clones, some missing. This sample has 85,000 to 100,000 clones, with about four fifths found just once. The sequencing input was PBMCs. The origin of the receptors is a female donor in good health and CMV-seropositive.

The chain joins TRBV9 to TRBJ1-2; 8 bases match TRBD1. The V and J ends lost 0 bases and 7 bases, in that order; junction bases with no gene match: 11. The CDR3 is made up of 16 amino acids. Germline V gene data show CDR1 as SGDLS and CDR2 as YYNGEE. The CDR3 protein is CASSVGGWQGAGGYTF. For the CDR3, the DNA is TGTGCCAGCAGCGTAGGCGGGTGGCAGGGGGCTGGTGGCTACACCTTC.

This clone showed up just a few times. The V and J genes are TRBV2 and TRBJ2-7; D perhaps matches TRBD2 (6 bases). Germline CDR1 SNHLY, CDR2 FYNNEI. The V end lost 0 bases, the J end lost 3 bases, and 18 bases lay between the germline ends. This CDR3 is 17 amino acids long. CDR3: CASSEALAGGAHYEQYF. The CDR3 DNA is TGTGCCAGCAGTGAAGCGCTAGCCGGCGGGGCCCACTACGAGCAGTACTTC.

The V and J genes are TRBV6-1 and TRBJ1-1, with D perhaps matching TRBD1 (5 bases). CDR1 MNHNS and CDR2 SASEGT come from the germline V gene. The CDR3 is 15 residues long. Deletions cut 1 base from V and 1 base from J, with 10 bases between. CDR3 DNA: TGTGCCAGCAGTGAAGAGGCAGGGTGGAACACTGAAGCTTTCTTT. The encoded protein is CASSEEAGWNTEAFF.

The chain uses TRBV5-6 and TRBJ2-7, with D tentatively TRBD2 (5 bases). V gave up 6 bases and J gave up 2 bases, with 15 bases separating them. This CDR3 contains 14 residues. CDR1 and CDR2 from the germline V gene are SGHDT and YYEEEE. CDR3 sequence (DNA): TGTGCCAGCACCCCGGACCGGGAAACCTACGAGCAGTACTTC. Translating gives CASTPDRETYEQYF.

V gene TRBV18 combines with J gene TRBJ2-2; TRBD1 matches 11 bases. The CDR3 loop spans 16 amino acids. The J segment lost 5 bases and the V segment lost 3 bases, leaving 5 bases of the junction unmatched. Germline V gene lookup returns CDR1 KGHSH and CDR2 LQKENI. This CDR3 is CASSPLGQGETGELFF. For the CDR3, the DNA is TGTGCCAGCTCACCTTTGGGACAGGGGGAAACCGGGGAGCTGTTTTTT.

This chain links TRBV4-1 with TRBJ2-7; TRBD2 is a possible D gene (5 bases). The ends were cut back, 4 bases at V and 2 bases at J, with 9 bases in the middle. The CDR3 is 13 residues long. Germline CDR1 MGHRA, CDR2 YSYEKL. CDR3 DNA: TGCGCCAGCAGCCGAGACTACCCCTACGAGCAGTACTTC. Its translation: CASSRDYPYEQYF.

The V call is TRBV5-6, the J call TRBJ1-1, with no clear D. Trimming removed 2 bases at V and 0 bases at J, with 11 bases between. Germline CDR1 reads SGHDT; CDR2 reads YYEEEE. The CDR3 is 15 amino acids. CDR3 loop: CASSFRGVVNTEAFF. CDR3 in DNA: TGTGCCAGCAGCTTTAGAGGCGTAGTGAACACTGAAGCTTTCTTT.

This chain joins TRBV5-8 and TRBJ2-7; 10 nucleotides align to TRBD2. The V gene's germline CDR1 is SGHTS and CDR2 YDEGEE. V shed 3 bases and J 2 bases; nucleotides not matched to a gene: 2. This CDR3 comprises 14 residues. In nucleotides, the CDR3 is TGTGCCAGCAGCTGGACTAGCGGCCCCTACGAGCAGTACTTC. It codes for CASSWTSGPYEQYF.

The V gene is TRBV6-5, the J gene TRBJ1-4, with TRBD1 as a possible D gene (6 bases). Trimming removed 0 bases at V and 4 bases at J, with 12 bases between. The CDR3 has 16 amino acids. Germline values: CDR1 MNHEY, CDR2 SVGAGI. The CDR3: CASSYSGGHLNEKLFF. CDR3 in DNA: TGTGCCAGCAGTTACTCTGGGGGACATCTTAATGAAAAACTGTTTTTT.

This rearrangement joins TRBV30 to TRBJ1-5, with 9 bases lining up with TRBD1. Losses at the gene ends were 2 bases for V and 4 bases for J; bases not matched to a gene: 3. Germline V gene lookup returns CDR1 GTSNPN and CDR2 SVGIG (reference sequence). The CDR3 consists of 14 residues. The CDR3 sequence is CAWSLDRGNQPQHF. The CDR3 nucleotides read TGTGCCTGGAGTCTGGACAGGGGTAATCAGCCCCAGCATTTT.

The chain links TRBV6-1 to TRBJ2-2; 7 nucleotides agree with TRBD1. CDR3 size: 14 residues. The V segment lost 5 bases and the J segment 6 bases; nucleotides outside the gene matches: 6. Germline V gene data show CDR1 as MNHNS and CDR2 as SASEGT. The CDR3, as DNA: TGTGCCAGCAGTACTATCGGGACAGCCGGGGAGCTGTTTTTT. Protein: CASSTIGTAGELFF.

This chain links TRBV28 with TRBJ1-4; D unresolved. Germline V gene sequence: CDR1 MDHEN, CDR2 SYDVKM. Trimming took 3 bases from V and 5 from J, leaving 4 bases between them. The CDR3 loop spans 12 amino acids. The CDR3: CASSLENEKLFF. Here the CDR3 DNA reads TGTGCCAGCAGTTTGGAGAATGAAAAACTGTTTTTT.

The chain carries TRBV28 and TRBJ1-2, with 7 bases matching TRBD1. Trimming cost V 6 bases and J 3 bases; bases outside gene matches: 4. The CDR3 spans 13 residues. The germline V gene has CDR1 MDHEN and CDR2 SYDVKM. The CDR3 loop is CASRRTGDYGYTF. The CDR3 coding sequence is TGTGCCAGCAGGCGGACAGGAGACTATGGCTACACCTTC.

V gene TRBV28 combines with J gene TRBJ2-7; 9 bases line up with TRBD1. The germline CDR1 and CDR2 sequences are MDHEN and SYDVKM. CDR3 length equals 15 residues. The trim removed 6 bases at V and 0 bases at J, leaving 6 bases unmatched. In nucleotides, the CDR3 is TGTGCCAGCAGGGGACCACAGGGGGCCTCCTACGAGCAGTACTTC. Encoded protein: CASRGPQGASYEQYF. The full variable domain, its missing parts supplied by reference TRBV28 and TRBJ2-7, is DVKVTQSSRYLVKRTGEKVFLECVQDMDHENMFWYRQDPGLGLRLIYFSYDVKMKEKGDIPEGYSVSREKKERFSLILESASTNQTSMYLCASRGPQGASYEQYFGPGTRLTVT.

The rearrangement joins TRBV28 to TRBJ1-1, with D possibly being TRBD1 (6 bases). V gave up 2 bases and J gave up 0 bases, with 10 bases separating them. Germline CDR1 reads MDHEN; CDR2 reads SYDVKM. The CDR3 extends over 15 amino acids. CDR3 sequence reads: CASSLTGRLNTEAFF. The CDR3, as DNA: TGTGCCAGCAGTTTAACAGGGCGTCTGAACACTGAAGCTTTCTTT.